This T cell receptor (beta chain) was retrieved from a study of blood T cell repertoires in COVID-19. Study at large: From T cells, B-cell-depleted T cells, or PBMCs came the material, which was cDNA or gDNA.

Here immunoSEQ multiplex PCR was the method, and the copy in TCRdb shows in-frame clones only, minus some. Here the sample spans some 80,000 clones, roughly 82% being singletons. This CDR3 comprises 16 residues. Per the germline V gene, CDR1 is MNHEY and CDR2 is SMNVEV (reference sequence). V dropped 0 bases and J dropped 5; count of bases not matched to a gene: 9. This TCR was sampled from a woman aged 80 or older with active or convalescent COVID-19. The sequenced sample consisted of peripheral blood. The chain combines TRBV27 with TRBJ2-5, with 7 bases lining up with TRBD2. The CDR3 protein is CASSLSGEGGEETQYF. The CDR3 nucleotides are TGTGCCAGCAGTTTATCAGGGGAGGGAGGAGAGGAGACCCAGTACTTC.